A selection of T cell receptor beta chains follows, all from one sample in a study of T cells in localized non-small cell lung cancer. The table came from immunoSEQ multiplex PCR; TCRdb's copy has only in-frame clones and leaves some out. This sample has 23,000 or so clones; more than 85% occur once, and the top ten carry approximately 16%. The source material was peripheral blood, sampled before any cancer treatment. These receptors all stem from a man aged 35 to 70 with stage III squamous cell lung carcinoma. Both conserved end residues are part of each CDR3. D genes are given only for firm matches. Expanded clones are given a class, and other clones once, few, many or no size at all.

v_call	d_call	j_call	clone_size	cdr3_aa	cdr3_nt
TRBV27	NA	TRBJ1-6	NA	CASSFGPVTSYNSPLHF	TGTGCCAGCAGTTTTGGTCCTGTCACATCCTATAATTCACCCCTCCACTTT
TRBV5-1	NA	TRBJ1-2	NA	CASSLGQTNGYTF	TGCGCCAGCAGCTTGGGCCAGACCAATGGCTACACCTTC
TRBV15	TRBD1	TRBJ2-5	NA	CATSRGTGQETQYF	TGTGCCACCAGCAGAGGGACAGGTCAAGAGACCCAGTACTTC
TRBV20-1	TRBD1	TRBJ1-2	NA	CSAGQGSGYTF	TGCAGTGCAGGACAGGGATCTGGCTACACCTTC
TRBV18	TRBD1	TRBJ1-1	NA	CASSPGTGGPGVAEAFF	TGTGCCAGCTCACCAGGGACAGGGGGCCCCGGGGTGGCTGAAGCTTTCTTT
TRBV11-3	NA	TRBJ1-1	NA	CASSLTGRHGAFF	TGTGCCAGCAGCTTAACAGGGCGACACGGGGCTTTCTTT
TRBV5-1	NA	TRBJ2-1	NA	CASSLGGNEQFF	TGCGCCAGCAGCTTGGGTGGGAATGAGCAGTTCTTC
TRBV5-1	NA	TRBJ2-7	NA	CASVPLLGSYEQYF	TGCGCCAGCGTACCCCTCCTGGGGTCCTACGAGCAGTACTTC
TRBV19	TRBD1	TRBJ1-1	NA	CASSITGGRDTEAFF	TGTGCCAGTAGTATAACAGGGGGGAGGGACACTGAAGCTTTCTTT
TRBV27	NA	TRBJ1-3	NA	CASSLGQGLAGNTIYF	TGTGCCAGCAGTCTGGGTCAGGGGCTTGCTGGAAACACCATATATTTT
TRBV19	NA	TRBJ1-1	once	CASSQGRNTEAFF	TGTGCCAGTAGTCAGGGGAGGAACACTGAAGCTTTCTTT
TRBV5-6	NA	TRBJ2-7	NA	CASSGRVTYEQYF	TGTGCCAGCAGCGGCCGGGTCACCTACGAGCAGTACTTC
TRBV11-2	TRBD2	TRBJ2-3	once	CASSRAGGRLEDTQYF	TGTGCCAGCAGCCGAGCTGGCGGGAGACTGGAAGATACGCAGTATTTT
TRBV4-1	NA	TRBJ1-2	NA	CASSQESGEGWGYTF	TGCGCCAGCAGCCAAGAGAGTGGTGAAGGCTGGGGCTACACCTTC
TRBV27	NA	TRBJ2-1	NA	CASSETGYEQFF	TGTGCCAGCAGTGAAACAGGGTATGAGCAGTTCTTC